Below, 8 T cell receptor beta chains from the same sample are listed, as sequenced in a study of CXCR3-negative and CXCR3-positive naive CD8 T cells. Via 5' RACE with UMI labels, TRB cDNA libraries were prepared. TCRdb reanalyzed the 5' RACE reads and collapses them to one entry per CDR3 protein, without DNA. The table for this sample gives over 70,000 distinct CDR3 sequences. The sequenced material came from naive CXCR3- CD8+ T cells from blood. Subset defined: CD45RO-CCR7+CD27+CD95- naive CD8+ T cells lacking CXCR3 (TNR3-). These TCRs come from a human donor in good health. Some clones in this sample may be carry-over from other donors' samples.

The chain links TRBV28 to TRBJ2-1; with no DNA, the TCRdb D assignment of TRBD1 cannot be verified. Germline CDR1 and CDR2: MDHEN and SYDVKM. CDR3 length: 13 amino acids. Here the CDR3 reads CASSLGRADEQFF.

The V and J genes are TRBV11-2 and TRBJ2-1; TCRdb selects TRBD2, and the lack of DNA leaves this call unchecked. The CDR3 sequence is 16 residues long. Germline lookup yields CDR1 SGHAT and CDR2 FQNNGV. The CDR3: CASSLPTSGSYNEQFF.

The chain has TRBV7-3 and TRBJ1-1; TCRdb names TRBD1, which stays unverified in the absence of DNA. This CDR3 region has 15 residues. Germline V CDR1 and CDR2: SGHTA, FQGTGA. This CDR3 reads CASSLTTGQNTEAFF. Looking up the rest from reference TRBV7-3 and TRBJ1-1 gives the full variable domain: GAGVSQTPSNKVTEKGKYVELRCDPISGHTALYWYRQSLGQGPEFLIYFQGTGAADDSGLPNDRFFAVRPEGSVSTLKIQRTERGDSAVYLCASSLTTGQNTEAFFGQGTRLTVV.

The chain uses TRBV12-3 or TRBV12-4 and TRBJ2-5. This CDR3 is built from 12 residues. CDR3 amino acids: CASSFGPETRYF.

The chain uses TRBV6-4 and TRBJ2-7; the D call from TCRdb, TRBD1, cannot be confirmed without DNA. Looked up from germline, CDR1 is MRHNA and CDR2 is SNTAGT. The CDR3 has 13 amino acids. The CDR3 spells CASSENGISQQYF.

This chain connects TRBV29-1 to TRBJ2-7. Germline V gene lookup returns CDR1 SQVTM and CDR2 ANQGSEA. The CDR3 totals 12 residues. This chain's CDR3 is CSVVQGPYEQYF.

The chain uses TRBV7-2 and TRBJ2-2; TCRdb indicates TRBD2, and absent DNA this call remains unverified. Germline V lookup: CDR1 SGHTA, CDR2 FQGNSA. The CDR3 has 17 amino acids. The CDR3 sequence is CASSLWTSGVNTGELFF. The whole variable domain, remainder taken from reference TRBV7-2 and TRBJ2-2, is GAGVSQSPSNKVTEKGKDVELRCDPISGHTALYWYRQSLGQGLEFLIYFQGNSAPDKSGLPSDRFSAERTGGSVSTLTIQRTQQEDSAVYLCASSLWTSGVNTGELFFGEGSRLTVL.

This chain connects TRBV5-6 to TRBJ2-7; TCRdb's D call of TRBD1 is untestable without DNA. Germline-derived CDR1 and CDR2 are SGHDT and YYEEEE. CDR3 length: 15 residues. CDR3 protein: CASSWTGQEIYEQYF.